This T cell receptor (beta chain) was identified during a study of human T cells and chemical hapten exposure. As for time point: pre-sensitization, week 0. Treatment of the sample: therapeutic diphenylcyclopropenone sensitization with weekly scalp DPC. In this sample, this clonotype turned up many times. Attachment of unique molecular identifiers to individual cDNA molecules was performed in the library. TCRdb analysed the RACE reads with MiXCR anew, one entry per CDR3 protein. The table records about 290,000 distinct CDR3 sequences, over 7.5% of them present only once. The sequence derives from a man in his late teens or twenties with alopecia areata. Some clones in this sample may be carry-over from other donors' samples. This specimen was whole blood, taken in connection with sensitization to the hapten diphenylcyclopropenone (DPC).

CDR3 amino acids: CASSLARRGYPPSGANVLTF. CDR3 nucleotides: TGTGCCAGCAGCTTAGCAAGAAGGGGCTACCCCCCCTCTGGGGCCAACGTCCTGACTTTC. The chain joins TRBV7-9 to TRBJ2-6; possibly TRBD1 for D (5 bases). The CDR3 covers 20 residues. Germline CDR1 is SEHNR and CDR2 is FQNEAQ (reference sequence). V was pared by 0 bases and J by 0 bases, with 18 bases between.